This T cell receptor (beta chain) came from a study of cytomegalovirus exposure and HLA in healthy donors. Study details: Membership in the Caucasian-associated ancestry cluster was found for around 81% of fewer than 450 genotyped donors.

Whole-study results and caveats: Presence/absence analysis assumed near-uniform sequencing depth across donors. Confirmation was obtained in vitro that a few CMV-associated chains are specific for CMV antigens. Association of roughly 18,000 TCR beta sequences with HLA alleles was found at 0.05 false discovery rate in a later analysis.

PCR employed 60 Vbeta and 13 Jbeta primers. Libraries were prepared by immunoSEQ multiplex PCR; TCRdb keeps only in-frame clonotypes and omits some of them. The top ten clones hold about 2.9% of a sample with around 200,000 clones, around 70% of them seen once. This CDR3 is 14 amino acids long. CDR1 is MDHEN, CDR2 SYDVKM, per germline. V dropped 5 bases and J dropped 4; count of bases not matched to a gene: 6. In the case of this clone: The antigen is not known.

The chain links TRBV28 to TRBJ1-2, with 8 bases that match TRBD1. Sequenced material: PBMCs. The origin of this receptor is a male donor in good health and CMV-seronegative. The CDR3 DNA is TGTGCCAGCAGTCCTGGACAGGGTTTCTATGGCTACACCTTC. Translated: CASSPGQGFYGYTF.